The 25 T cell receptor beta chains below were found in one sample sequenced in a study of blood T cell repertoires in COVID-19. Method: immunoSEQ multiplex PCR; TCRdb's copy keeps in-frame clones and lacks some. The sample lists 100,000 to 120,000 clones, 75% to 80% occurring once. Sample: peripheral blood. The receptors derive from a woman older than 75 with active or convalescent COVID-19.

CDR3 nucleotides: TGTGCCAGTAGGGGCATTGAGAACACTGAAGCTTTCTTT. Protein: CASRGIENTEAFF. V and J are TRBV19 and TRBJ1-1; D unresolved. The CDR3 has 13 amino acids. Per germline, CDR1 LNHDA and CDR2 SQIVND (reference sequence). Trimming pared 6 bases from V and 1 base from J, leaving 9 bases between.

This chain joins TRBV28 and TRBJ2-7, with 12 bases aligning to TRBD2. Germline V lookup: CDR1 MDHEN, CDR2 SYDVKM. CDR3 length: 19 amino acids. J lost 6 bases, V lost 6 bases, and 21 bases had no gene match. CDR3 residues: CASSPTRELTSGSEGEQYF. The CDR3, as DNA: TGTGCCAGCAGCCCTACCCGCGAACTGACTAGCGGGAGCGAAGGCGAGCAGTACTTC.

This clone was recorded many times. This rearrangement joins TRBV7-8 to TRBJ2-7; 11 bases map to TRBD1. The CDR3 runs 15 residues. CDR1 and CDR2 (germline): SGHVS, FQNEAQ. The V gene end was trimmed by 1 base and the J gene end by 4 bases; junction bases not matched to a gene: 3. This CDR3 reads CASSLGTGGRYEQYF. The DNA for the CDR3 is TGTGCCAGCAGCTTAGGGACAGGGGGCCGGTACGAGCAGTACTTC.

The chain is built from TRBV12-3 or TRBV12-4 and TRBJ1-2, with a possible D match to TRBD1 (5 bases). The CDR3 has 13 residues. Trimming took off 3 bases at V and 7 bases at J, with 12 bases between the two ends. The CDR3 here is CASSLLGGAGYTF. CDR3 coding DNA: TGTGCCAGCAGTTTGTTAGGAGGGGCTGGCTACACCTTC.

The rearrangement links TRBV5-4 to TRBJ2-1; the match to TRBD2 covers 15 bases. This CDR3 is built from 16 residues. The V segment lost 3 bases and the J segment 7 bases; nucleotides outside the gene matches: 5. CDR1 and CDR2 from the germline V gene are SGHNT and YYREEE (reference sequence). CDR3 residues: CASSSGTSGRRNEQFF. The CDR3 region has the DNA TGTGCCAGCAGCTCCGGGACTAGCGGGAGGAGGAATGAGCAGTTCTTC.

This clone has more than one count but fewer than ten. The chain combines TRBV27 with TRBJ1-2, with D hard to call. Trimming left V 6 bases short and J 7 bases short, with 15 bases between. Germline CDR1 reads MNHEY; CDR2 reads SMNVEV (reference sequence). The CDR3 totals 13 residues. The CDR3: CASSPLQRGGYTF. CDR3 sequence (DNA): TGTGCCAGCAGCCCCCTGCAGCGAGGTGGCTACACCTTC.

The gene calls are TRBV7-9 and TRBJ2-7, with 7 bases aligning to TRBD1. Germline CDR1 reads SEHNR; CDR2 reads FQNEAQ (reference sequence). There are 14 residues in the CDR3. Trimming cost V 4 bases and J 0 bases; bases outside gene matches: 3. The CDR3 here is CASSWTGFSYEQYF. CDR3 coding DNA: TGTGCCAGCAGCTGGACAGGTTTCTCCTACGAGCAGTACTTC. The whole variable domain, filled in from reference TRBV7-9 and TRBJ2-7, reads DTGVSQNPRHKITKRGQNVTFRCDPISEHNRLYWYRQTLGQGPEFLTYFQNEAQLEKSRLLSDRFSAERPKGSFSTLEIQRTEQGDSAMYLCASSWTGFSYEQYFGPGTRLTVT.

V is TRBV4-3 and J is TRBJ1-3; no reliable D call. The germline V gene has CDR1 LGHNA and CDR2 YSLEER. This CDR3 region has 15 residues. The V end was cut by 5 bases, the J end by 0 bases, with 11 bases between. DNA for the CDR3: TGCGCCAGCAGCTCAAGCTCTAGCTCTGGAAACACCATATATTTT. It is translated as CASSSSSSSGNTIYF.

The V and J genes are TRBV2 and TRBJ2-2; D remains ambiguous. The CDR3 totals 12 residues. The germline V gene has CDR1 SNHLY and CDR2 FYNNEI. Deletions cut 4 bases from V and 6 bases from J, with 6 bases between. The CDR3: CASSVFSGELFF. As DNA, the CDR3 is TGTGCCAGCAGTGTGTTCTCCGGGGAGCTGTTTTTT.

The chain links TRBV4-3 to TRBJ1-2; the D gene is possibly TRBD1 (5 bases). The ends were cut back, 0 bases at V and 8 bases at J, with 16 bases in the middle. Germline V lookup: CDR1 LGHNA, CDR2 YSLEER. The CDR3 extends over 15 amino acids. As DNA, the CDR3 is TGCGCCAGCAGCCAAGACGGGGGACCCCTGGGAGGCTACACCTTC. This sequence encodes CASSQDGGPLGGYTF.

This clone was counted a few times. This chain joins TRBV19 and TRBJ1-5; weak D call: TRBD1 (5 bases). Germline V gene data show CDR1 as LNHDA and CDR2 as SQIVND (reference sequence). This CDR3 has 16 residues. V lost 2 bases and J 2 bases, leaving 13 bases between the germline ends. For the CDR3, the DNA is TGTGCCAGTAGTATACAGGGAATCAGCGGCAATCAGCCCCAGCATTTT. Its translation: CASSIQGISGNQPQHF.

V usage is TRBV12-5 and J usage is TRBJ2-5; 8 bases match TRBD2. Germline V gives CDR1 LGHNT, CDR2 FRNRAP. This CDR3 has 16 amino acids. The ends lost 6 bases at V and 5 bases at J; junction bases unmatched: 14. The CDR3 nucleotides read TGTGCTAGTGGCCCCCTGAGAAGCGGGAGCGTGGAGACCCAGTACTTC. It is translated as CASGPLRSGSVETQYF.

The chain is built from TRBV3-1 (or the pseudogene TRBV3-2) and TRBJ2-1, with TRBD2 identical over 12 bases. This CDR3 is built from 18 residues. CDR1 LGHDT and CDR2 YNNKEL come from the germline V gene (reference sequence). Germline trimming cut 0 bases from V and 7 bases from J; bases unmatched to any gene: 10. This chain's CDR3 is CASSQETSGGGVSNEQFF. The CDR3 DNA is TGTGCCAGCAGCCAAGAGACTAGCGGGGGTGGAGTGTCAAATGAGCAGTTCTTC.

J is TRBJ2-3 and V is TRBV6-2 or TRBV6-3; D possibly corresponds to TRBD1 (6 bases). CDR3 length: 16 amino acids. Germline V gene data show CDR1 as MNHEY and CDR2 as SVGEGT. V lost 6 bases to trimming and J lost 1 base, with 17 bases between them. The DNA of the CDR3 is TGTGCCAGCAGCCACAGGACAGCTTACCGCACAGATACGCAGTATTTT. This codes for CASSHRTAYRTDTQYF.

V usage is TRBV2 and J usage is TRBJ1-6, with D possibly matching TRBD1 (5 bases). V lost 7 bases and J 8 bases, leaving 18 bases between the germline ends. Per the germline V gene, CDR1 is SNHLY and CDR2 is FYNNEI. CDR3 length equals 15 residues. The CDR3 reads CASIRAGVRDSPLHF. The CDR3 DNA reads as TGTGCCAGCATCAGGGCGGGAGTCCGCGATTCACCCCTCCACTTT.

This sequence joins TRBV30 and TRBJ2-1; 9 positions agree with TRBD2. Trimming took 3 bases from V and 0 from J; bases not matched to a gene: 15. The CDR3 runs to 19 residues. The V gene's germline CDR1 is GTSNPN and CDR2 SVGIG (reference sequence). CDR3 protein: CAWSTWISGSSDSYNEQFF. DNA for the CDR3: TGTGCCTGGAGCACCTGGATTAGCGGGAGTAGTGACTCCTACAATGAGCAGTTCTTC.

CDR3 amino acids: CASSLGQYQETQYF. Here the CDR3 DNA reads TGTGCCAGCAGCTTGGGACAGTACCAAGAGACCCAGTACTTC. V usage is TRBV5-8 and J usage is TRBJ2-5, with a tentative D call TRBD1 (5 bases). Germline-derived CDR1 and CDR2 are SGHTS and YDEGEE. Trimming took 0 bases from V and 0 from J, leaving 6 bases between them. The CDR3 sequence is 14 residues long.

Remarks on this clone: One end of the junction varies from germline; a read error may be responsible. The chain is built from TRBV12-3 or TRBV12-4 and TRBJ2-3; 10 bases are shared with TRBD2. CDR3 length: 11 amino acids. The CDR3 region has the DNA TGTGCCAGCAGTCTAGCGGGAGCCCAGTATTTT. Translation gives CASSLAGAQYF.

J is TRBJ2-5 and V is TRBV7-8, with 7 positions matching TRBD1. This CDR3 contains 14 residues. CDR1 is SGHVS and CDR2 is FQNEAQ in the germline V gene. The J segment lost 4 bases and the V segment lost 5 bases, leaving 7 bases of the junction unmatched. For the CDR3, the DNA is TGTGCCAGCAGCATTCGACAGGGACGAGAGACCCAGTACTTC. This translates into CASSIRQGRETQYF.

This clone was seen a few times. The genes are TRBV12-3 or TRBV12-4 and TRBJ1-2; TRBD1 matches at 7 bases. V was clipped by 5 bases and J by 5 bases; unmatched bases: 5. This CDR3 contains 13 residues. The CDR3 region is CASSRQGGYGYTF. CDR3 nucleotide sequence: TGTGCCAGCAGTAGACAGGGCGGGTATGGCTACACCTTC.

The chain joins TRBV6-1 to TRBJ1-6, with D perhaps matching TRBD1 (6 bases). This CDR3 region has 15 residues. Germline V gene lookup returns CDR1 MNHNS and CDR2 SASEGT. V was clipped by 3 bases and J by 5 bases, with 11 bases between them. The CDR3 loop is CASSDRDTNNSPLHF. The CDR3 DNA reads TGTGCCAGCAGTGATCGGGACACCAATAATTCACCCCTCCACTTT.

The chain has TRBV7-9 and TRBJ2-2; 9 bases fit TRBD2. After removal of 5 bases from V and 7 bases from J, the junction contained 17 bases not matched to a gene. The V gene's germline CDR1 is SEHNR and CDR2 FQNEAQ (reference sequence). The CDR3 runs 18 residues. CDR3 in amino acids: CASSAGYGLAGVIGELFF. Written as DNA, the CDR3 is TGTGCCAGCAGCGCAGGTTATGGATTAGCGGGAGTTATCGGGGAGCTGTTTTTT. The variable domain in full, with the rest retrieved from reference TRBV7-9 and TRBJ2-2, is DTGVSQNPRHKITKRGQNVTFRCDPISEHNRLYWYRQTLGQGPEFLTYFQNEAQLEKSRLLSDRFSAERPKGSFSTLEIQRTEQGDSAMYLCASSAGYGLAGVIGELFFGEGSRLTVL.

This clone was detected only once. The CDR3 DNA is TGTGCCAGCAGCTTAGTTGCGGGAGATGAGCAGTTCTTC. Protein: CASSLVAGDEQFF. The chain employs TRBV11-1 and TRBJ2-1; 7 bases agree with TRBD2. CDR1 and CDR2 (germline): SGHAT, FQDESV (reference sequence). V trimming: 1 base; J trimming: 8 bases; junction bases outside the gene matches: 2. The CDR3 is made up of 13 amino acids.

The V call is TRBV7-2, the J call TRBJ1-5; 8 bases match TRBD1. The trim removed 5 bases at V and 5 bases at J, leaving 5 bases unmatched. The germline V gene encodes CDR1 SGHTA and CDR2 FQGNSA. The CDR3 contains 14 residues. CDR3: CASSETGGYQPQHF. The DNA of the CDR3 is TGTGCCAGCAGCGAAACAGGGGGTTATCAGCCCCAGCATTTT. Drawing the rest from reference TRBV7-2 and TRBJ1-5, the complete variable domain is GAGVSQSPSNKVTEKGKDVELRCDPISGHTALYWYRQSLGQGLEFLIYFQGNSAPDKSGLPSDRFSAERTGGSVSTLTIQRTQQEDSAVYLCASSETGGYQPQHFGDGTRLSIL.

The rearrangement joins TRBV6-2 or TRBV6-3 to TRBJ1-5; D ambiguous. The CDR3 has 15 residues. Germline lookup yields CDR1 MNHEY and CDR2 SVGEGT. The V and J ends lost 2 bases and 0 bases respectively, with 8 bases between them. This CDR3 reads CASSYRSYSNQPQHF. For the CDR3, the DNA is TGTGCCAGCAGTTACCGGTCCTATAGCAATCAGCCCCAGCATTTT.